The TCR beta chain under discussion was sequenced for a study of T cells in Graves' hyperthyroidism and ophthalmopathy (dated by TCRdb to between 2017 and 2020). Context from the whole study: Peripheral blood samples were taken at initial diagnosis, before any treatment was given. According to the paper, TCR Vbeta CDR3 sequencing was carried out on 120 to 150 peripheral blood samples, which came from 40 to 45 ophthalmopathy, around 74 hyperthyroidism and 17 progressor patients. Prospective prediction of ophthalmopathy was tested in an independent validation cohort of approximately 18 hyperthyroidism patients and 15 to 17 patients who later progressed to ophthalmopathy. Following sampling, methimazole starting at 30 mg daily was given to hyperthyroidism patients, and high-dose intravenous methylprednisolone was given to ophthalmopathy patients. The 95 to 100 discovery patients were randomly divided into training and test sets at a 7:3 ratio. To identify TCR V-J signatures that set the groups apart, the researchers used a discovery cohort of more than 95 patients, made up of 43 with Graves' ophthalmopathy and 57 with stable Graves' hyperthyroidism. The study also compared thyroid tissue and blood T-cell repertoires from about 6 Graves' hyperthyroidism patients. Overall results and qualifications from the work: Sample size was not statistically predetermined, and investigators were not blinded to group allocation. In cross-validation, a model built on a 13 V-J signature told ophthalmopathy apart from stable hyperthyroidism with approximately 91% sensitivity and roughly 83% specificity, and in testing the same model reached 80%/75%. Most expanded thyroid clonotypes (frequency above 0.001) were also found in blood, which suggests that blood repertoires may mirror thyroid immune responses. During validation, the model predicted progression to ophthalmopathy a median of roughly six months ahead of onset, with around 70% sensitivity and 72% to 85% specificity.

The CDR3 runs 14 amino acids, cysteine and phenylalanine included. Only the CDR3 DNA is retained, 42 bases long and in frame from the first base. CDR1 and CDR2, per the germline V gene (reference sequence), are LGHDT and YNNKEL. TCR beta CDR3 regions were amplified from RNA transcripts. For the first round of RT-PCR on the TCR CDR3, the HTBI primer set was used together with the Qiagen OneStep RT-PCR kit. The libraries were constructed in a second round of multiplex PCR and then size-selected and purified. Libraries were sequenced paired-end with 100 bp reads on an Illumina HiSeq2000. Per the original workflow: SOAPnuke was used to process the raw data, removing reads that contained adapters or uncalled bases, had a mean Phred below 15, or lacked an exact match to the constant primer or identifier. COPE v1.2.5 was used to merge the high-quality paired reads, and each unique nucleotide sequence was defined as a clonotype. MiTCR v1.1 was used to align clonotypes to the IMGT TRBV, TRBD and TRBJ reference segments. The analysis was restricted to V-J combinations with a frequency above 0.0001, which together covered just over 99% of the repertoires. The TCS score was defined as the ratio of F50 (clonal expansion) to E x V (chaos), calculated using BLOSUM62-based TCRdist between CDR3 peptides within each V-J. Welch's t-statistics and random forest reduced fewer than 550 V-J features to fewer than 15, which were used in a naive Bayes classifier (R e1071). TCRdb itself trimmed the public reads at Q25 with fastp, ran MiXCR and retained productive beta chains. Identical CDR3 protein sequences are pooled into one entry, listed with their most common genes and DNA. TCRdb, not the original authors, processed these V and J calls. This sample is represented by 500,000 to 750,000 distinct CDR3 sequences; around 14% of them were singletons. Roughly 6.6% of the sample comes from the top ten.

Stable Graves' hyperthyroidism was defined as the absence of progression to ophthalmopathy over 18 months of follow-up. Hyperthyroidism patients were newly diagnosed, had a disease duration of under 2 months, and were aged 18 to 65 years. Patients with uncontrolled infections, other autoimmune diseases, pregnancy or lactation were excluded. Diagnoses were based on clinical symptoms, serum thyroxine and TRAb, thyroid ultrasound and orbital computed tomography. PBMCs were isolated from more than 8 ml of fresh peripheral blood by Ficoll-Paque density gradient centrifugation. Trizol reagent was used to extract total RNA, and RNA quality was then checked on an Agilent 2100 Bioanalyzer. This clonotype was counted a few times. What this receptor recognizes is not known. A much larger clone lies one base from this, so it may be a read error.

This receptor was identified in a woman under 40 with Graves' hyperthyroidism. Sample: blood. The rearranged chain carries TRBV3-1 and TRBJ2-1; no D gene call is confident. At the DNA level, the sequence is TGTGCCAGCATCCAAGGCGCTAGGGCATATGAGCAGTTCTTC. This encodes CASIQGARAYEQFF.